This is a list of T cell receptor beta chains from one sample in a study of blood T cell repertoires in COVID-19. Sequenced by immunoSEQ multiplex PCR; TCRdb stores in-frame clones only, minus some. This table has 200,000 to 300,000 clones, around 88% appearing once. The sample was PBMCs or T cells enriched from blood (not recorded which). The source of these receptors is a woman in her 50s who had recovered from COVID-19. Each CDR3 is given with its conserved first and last residue. D genes are given only for firm matches. Only part of the rows carry a size: once, few, many, or a class if the clone is expanded.

D	J	V	size	CDR3	DNA
TRBD1	TRBJ1-1	TRBV30	few	CAWSVKDRLAFF	TGTGCCTGGAGTGTGAAGGACAGGTTGGCTTTCTTT
.	TRBJ1-5	TRBV6-5	.	CASSRGGSGQPQHF	TGTGCCAGCAGTCGTGGGGGCTCGGGTCAGCCCCAGCATTTT
TRBD1	TRBJ1-1	TRBV5-1	.	CASRTGGTNTEAFF	TGCGCCAGCCGAACAGGGGGTACGAACACTGAAGCTTTCTTT
TRBD1	TRBJ1-6	TRBV5-4	.	CASSPGQGTTYNSPLHF	TGTGCCAGCAGCCCAGGACAGGGGACAACTTATAATTCACCCCTCCACTTT
TRBD1	TRBJ2-2	TRBV18	.	CASSQQGASDTGELFF	TGTGCCAGCTCACAACAGGGGGCGTCGGACACCGGGGAGCTGTTTTTT
.	TRBJ2-7	TRBV21-1	.	CASSAAWYEQYF	TGTGCCAGCAGCGCGGCCTGGTACGAGCAGTACTTC
.	TRBJ2-7	TRBV6-2/TRBV6-3	.	CASSNTGSRSYEQYF	TGTGCCAGCAGTAACACAGGGAGTCGCTCCTACGAGCAGTACTTC
TRBD2	TRBJ2-3	TRBV3-1/TRBV3-2	once	CASSRTSGGGTDTQYF	TGTGCCAGCAGCCGGACTAGCGGGGGTGGGACAGATACGCAGTATTTT
.	TRBJ2-4	TRBV21-1	.	CASSTSGRLTNIQYF	TGTGCCAGCTCCACCTCAGGCCGGCTAACAAACATTCAGTACTTC
.	TRBJ2-7	TRBV5-4	once	CASSLGSGYYEQYF	TGTGCCAGCAGCTTGGGATCAGGGTACTACGAGCAGTACTTC
.	TRBJ2-3	TRBV7-5	once	CARSSGGQQPYTDTQYF	TGTGCCAGAAGTTCTGGGGGCCAGCAACCGTACACAGATACGCAGTATTTT
TRBD1	TRBJ2-1	TRBV7-9	.	CASSPWTGGFHEQFF	TGTGCCAGCAGCCCTTGGACAGGGGGGTTTCATGAGCAGTTCTTC
.	TRBJ1-6	TRBV30	few	CAWSSYARVNSPLHF	TGTGCCTGGAGTTCGTATGCCAGGGTAAATTCACCCCTCCACTTT
TRBD2	TRBJ2-7	TRBV27	.	CATKRREHNEQYF	TGTGCCACCAAGAGGCGGGAGCACAACGAGCAGTACTTC
TRBD1	TRBJ1-1	TRBV6-6	.	CASRVTGDTTEAFF	TGTGCCAGCAGGGTGACAGGGGACACCACTGAAGCTTTCTTT
.	TRBJ2-2	TRBV20-1	.	CSANGAGELFF	TGCAGTGCTAACGGGGCCGGGGAGCTGTTTTTT
.	TRBJ1-2	TRBV27	.	CASRPDSFNYGYTF	TGTGCCAGCAGACCGGACAGCTTCAACTATGGCTACACCTTC
.	TRBJ2-4	TRBV3-1/TRBV3-2	once	CASSQNRAKVPNIQYF	TGTGCCAGCAGCCAGAACAGGGCCAAGGTCCCCAACATTCAGTACTTC
TRBD2	TRBJ2-1	TRBV6-4	.	CASSEAGGSYNEQFF	TGTGCCAGCAGTGAGGCGGGAGGGTCCTACAATGAGCAGTTCTTC
TRBD1	TRBJ1-3	TRBV7-9	.	CASSWDRAGNTIYF	TGTGCCAGCAGCTGGGACAGGGCCGGAAACACCATATATTTT
.	TRBJ2-7	TRBV9	.	CASRGQGPEQYF	TGTGCCAGCAGGGGCCAGGGTCCCGAGCAGTACTTC
.	TRBJ1-1	TRBV11-2	.	CASSSLLTEAFF	TGTGCCAGCAGCTCACTTCTCACTGAAGCTTTCTTT
TRBD2	TRBJ2-1	TRBV7-2	.	CASRYGAGLAVTNEQFF	TGTGCCAGCAGGTATGGAGCAGGACTAGCGGTAACCAATGAGCAGTTCTTC
.	TRBJ2-3	TRBV6-2/TRBV6-3	.	CASSYRAYGADTQYF	TGTGCCAGCAGTTATAGAGCGTATGGTGCAGATACGCAGTATTTT
.	TRBJ2-3	TRBV7-2	once	CASTPQGVGDTQYF	TGTGCCAGCACCCCTCAGGGTGTTGGAGATACGCAGTATTTT
TRBD1	TRBJ1-1	TRBV30	.	CAWSVPGTGTTEAFF	TGTGCCTGGAGTGTCCCCGGGACAGGAACGACTGAAGCTTTCTTT
TRBD1	TRBJ2-1	TRBV13	.	CASSSGTAADEQFF	TGTGCCAGCAGCTCCGGGACAGCGGCAGATGAGCAGTTCTTC
.	TRBJ1-2	TRBV28	.	CASRYRDHYGYTF	TGTGCCAGCAGGTACAGGGATCACTATGGCTACACCTTC
TRBD1	TRBJ1-4	TRBV18	.	CASSLDRGEKLFF	TGTGCCAGCTCGCTCGACAGGGGTGAAAAACTGTTTTTT
.	TRBJ2-3	TRBV30	.	CAWSYSGRTDTQYF	TGTGCCTGGAGTTATTCGGGTCGGACAGATACGCAGTATTTT
.	TRBJ1-4	TRBV7-2	.	CASSFLLSGGPNEKLFF	TGTGCCAGCAGCTTTTTATTAAGCGGGGGCCCTAATGAAAAACTGTTTTTT
TRBD2	TRBJ2-1	TRBV7-7	.	CASSPPGPPGGNEQFF	TGTGCTAGCAGCCCACCGGGACCCCCGGGAGGCAATGAGCAGTTCTTC
TRBD1	TRBJ1-2	TRBV10-3	.	CAITRHRDSSNYGYTF	TGTGCCATCACAAGGCACCGGGACAGTTCAAACTATGGCTACACCTTC
.	TRBJ1-5	TRBV7-2	.	CASSSRGVGNQPQHF	TGTGCCAGCAGCTCTCGGGGGGTGGGCAATCAGCCCCAGCATTTT
TRBD2	TRBJ2-5	TRBV7-3	.	CASSQMAGGYQETQYF	TGTGCCAGCAGCCAAATGGCGGGAGGGTACCAAGAGACCCAGTACTTC
.	TRBJ2-1	TRBV9	few	CASSVVVSGNEQFF	TGTGCCAGCAGCGTAGTGGTTAGCGGCAATGAGCAGTTCTTC
.	TRBJ1-5	TRBV28	.	CASSLPRGVDNQPQHF	TGTGCCAGCAGTTTACCCCGGGGGGTGGACAATCAGCCCCAGCATTTT